The clone carrying this T cell receptor (beta chain) appeared many times. Its cognate antigen is unknown. Trimming cost V 0 bases and J 3 bases; bases outside gene matches: 5. The CDR3 spans 16 residues. CDR1 and CDR2 (germline): LNHNV, YYDKDF (reference sequence). This sample is part of a study of regulatory T cells in long-lasting Graves disease. Time point specified: newly diagnosed GD, antithyroid drugs for less than 3 months. Making the TCR library involved RNA that had been extracted from PBMCs. The diagnosis of Graves' disease used American Thyroid Association guidelines. The peripheral blood volume drawn was roughly 9.9 milliliters, and it was collected into EDTA tubes. HTBI primers from iRepertoire and Arm-PCR of CDR3 regions yielded the TCR beta libraries. TCRdb re-analysed the multiplex PCR reads in MiXCR, keeping a single row per CDR3 protein. Counted here are about 400,000 distinct CDR3 sequences, around 16% occurring once; the ten biggest clones make up 22%.

General study points: Newly diagnosed Graves' patients had higher TCR diversity than persistent ones. New patients shared about a thousand public clonotypes, fewer than the roughly 2,700 shared by persistent patients.

The V and J genes are TRBV15 and TRBJ2-1; 7 positions agree with TRBD1. This material consisted of peripheral blood mononuclear cells (PBMCs), taken at new diagnosis, from a patient treated with antithyroid drugs. This receptor was identified in a female donor with Graves disease. This chain's CDR3 is CATSRDRGRDYNEQFF. CDR3 nucleotides: TGTGCCACCAGCAGAGATAGGGGGCGAGACTACAATGAGCAGTTCTTC.